A single sample gave rise to the 19 T cell receptor beta chains below, sequenced in a study of tumor and adjacent non-tumor tissue in lung cancer. RNA was extracted from bulk tissue without any cell sorting. The library came from three nested PCR rounds adapted from ARM-PCR protocols. Via MiXCR, TCRdb re-called the multiplex PCR reads, giving one row per CDR3 protein. Among 200,000 to 250,000 distinct CDR3 sequences, less than 80% were seen once, and the ten largest hold about 23%. The sample comprised lung tumor tissue. Receptors originate from a man aged 55 to 70 with non-small cell lung cancer.

This clonotype turned up a few times. The chain joins TRBV28 to TRBJ1-6; possibly TRBD1 for D (6 bases). CDR1 and CDR2 (germline): MDHEN, SYDVKM. The CDR3 has 14 amino acids. Trimming removed 6 bases from V and 6 bases from J, with 12 bases in between. The CDR3 reads CASRPGQRNSPLHF. The CDR3 region has the DNA TGTGCCAGCAGACCGGGACAACGTAATTCACCCCTCCACTTT.

The genes are TRBV20-1 and TRBJ2-7; either TRBD1 or TRBD2 may fit D (5 bases each). The CDR3 runs to 13 residues. CDR1 DFQATT and CDR2 SNEGSKA come from the germline V gene (reference sequence). Trimming cost V 7 bases and J 4 bases, with 17 bases left between them. The CDR3 sequence is CSVTGTGSYEQYF. The CDR3 coding sequence is TGCAGTGTCACCGGGACGGGTTCTTACGAGCAGTACTTC.

On this clonotype itself: Germline is not matched at one junction end, which may reflect a read error. The chain uses TRBV4-2 and TRBJ2-3, with D perhaps matching TRBD1 (7 bases). This CDR3 has 14 residues. Germline CDR1 is LGHNA and CDR2 is YNFKEQ. The CDR3 spells CASSQGGGTDTRYF. CDR3 DNA sequence: TGTGCCAGCAGCCAAGGCGGAGGGACAGATACGCGGTATTTT.

Of note for this clonotype: A junction boundary mismatches the germline segment, possibly from a read error. The rearrangement joins TRBV20-1 to TRBJ2-5; TRBD2 aligns across 10 bases. The CDR3 runs to 19 residues. From germline, CDR1 is DFQATT and CDR2 SNEGSKA (reference sequence). Here the CDR3 DNA reads TGCTGTGCTAGAGGGGGTAGAGTCACTAGCGGGAAGGTTGCAGAGACCCAGTACTTC. Amino acids: CCARGGRVTSGKVAETQYF.

The CDR3: CSARGGRKSYTQYF. The CDR3, as DNA: TGCAGTGCTAGAGGCGGACGGAAGTCATATACGCAGTATTTT. The chain employs TRBV20-1 and TRBJ2-3; D not certain. There are 14 residues in the CDR3. Per the germline V gene, CDR1 is DFQATT and CDR2 is SNEGSKA (reference sequence). The V end was cut by 1 base, the J end by 7 bases, with 15 bases between.

Regarding this clonotype: The CDR3 ends on some other residue instead of the conserved phenylalanine or tryptophan, so this is likely a read error. The rearrangement links TRBV11-2 to TRBJ2-5, with D unresolved. Germline loops: CDR1 SGHAT, CDR2 FQNNGV. The germline V and J ends were trimmed by 5 bases and 4 bases, with 11 bases remaining between them. This CDR3 is 13 amino acids long. Here the CDR3 reads CASSPEPRETQYL. The CDR3 coding sequence is TGTGCCAGCAGCCCGGAACCTAGAGAGACCCAGTACCTC.

Comment on this clonotype: At one boundary the junction diverges from the germline segment, which might be a read error. This rearrangement joins TRBV24-1 to TRBJ2-2, with a possible D match to TRBD2 (6 bases). CDR1 is KGHDR and CDR2 is SFDVKD in the germline V gene. CDR3 size: 16 residues. CDR3 bases: TGTACCACCAGTGAACCTACATGGGAGGACACCGGGGAGCTGTTTTTT. Translating it yields CTTSEPTWEDTGELFF.

Regarding this clonotype: Given a much more abundant clone one base away, this may be a read error. The chain uses TRBV6-1 and TRBJ1-2; no reliable D call. CDR3 length: 17 amino acids. Trimming took 5 bases from V and 1 from J, leaving 20 bases between them. Germline V CDR1 and CDR2: MNHNS, SASEGT. Here the CDR3 reads CASSTLGVGEVNYGYTF. For the CDR3, the DNA is TGTGCCAGCAGTACCCTTGGGGTCGGAGAAGTTAACTATGGCTACACCTTC.

Points on this clonotype: A much larger clone lies a single base off, so this may be a read error. The chain has TRBV20-1 and TRBJ2-7, with D perhaps matching TRBD1 or TRBD2 (6 bases each). The CDR3 runs 15 residues. Germline CDR1 is DFQATT and CDR2 is SNEGSKA (reference sequence). CDR3 loop: CSTSPLTGQAYEQYF. The CDR3 coding sequence is TGCAGTACTAGCCCCCTTACAGGGCAGGCGTACGAGCAGTACTTC.

Remarks on this clonotype: The junction and the germline gene differ at one end; a read error may be behind it. This sequence joins TRBV6-2 or TRBV6-3 and TRBJ2-7, with 10 bases lining up with TRBD2. This CDR3 spans 15 amino acids. Germline V gene sequence: CDR1 MNHEY, CDR2 SVGEGT. DNA for the CDR3: TGTGCCAGCAGTCACCGGACTAGCGGAAGCTACGAACAGTGCTTC. Its translation: CASSHRTSGSYEQCF.

Points on this clonotype: Mismatch with germline at one junction end may stem from a read error. V usage is TRBV5-6 and J usage is TRBJ1-5, with no clear D. The CDR3 extends over 13 amino acids. CDR1 and CDR2 from the germline V gene are SGHDT and YYEEEE. The CDR3 DNA sequence: TGTGCCATCAGCTCACAATACAATCAGCCCCAGCATTTT. Encoded protein: CAISSQYNQPQHF.

The chain carries TRBV5-4 and TRBJ2-2, with 8 nucleotides matching TRBD1. Germline lookup yields CDR1 SGHNT and CDR2 YYREEE (reference sequence). The CDR3 length is 16 residues. J was trimmed by 6 bases and V by 0 bases; bases with no gene match: 7. This CDR3 is CASSLDDRGDPGELFF. CDR3 DNA: TGTGCCAGCAGCTTGGATGACAGGGGAGATCCCGGGGAGCTGTTTTTT.

There are a few counts of this clonotype. The V and J genes are TRBV24-1 and TRBJ1-2; maybe TRBD1 (5 bases). This CDR3 has 14 residues. Germline V gene data show CDR1 as KGHDR and CDR2 as SFDVKD. V lost 3 bases and J lost 4, with 11 bases in between. The DNA for the CDR3 is TGTGCCACCAGTGATAGGGGAGGCCCCTATGGCTACACCTTC. Translation gives CATSDRGGPYGYTF.

For this clonotype: It may be a read error: a sequence one base away is much more abundant. Given the absence of the conserved phenylalanine or tryptophan at the CDR3 end, a read error is likely. The rearrangement uses TRBV6-5 and TRBJ2-5, with D perhaps TRBD1 (5 bases). The ends were cut back, 4 bases at V and 5 bases at J, with 14 bases in the middle. CDR1 and CDR2 from the germline V gene are MNHEY and SVGAGI. The CDR3 runs to 14 residues. Written as DNA, the CDR3 is TGTGCCAGCAGTTCGCCCAGGGTCAGGGAGACCCAGTACTCC. Protein product: CASSSPRVRETQYS.

With respect to this clonotype: A much larger clone differs from this one at a single base, so this may be a read error. Because the CDR3's place on the DNA is in doubt, the DNA is left out and the CDR3 is given as listed by TCRdb. The chain recombines TRBV11-2 with TRBJ2-2; TRBD2, the table's D call, was not compared with the DNA. Termini included, the CDR3 measures 16 amino acids. Germline CDR1 is SGHAT and CDR2 is FQNNGV. CDR3 sequence: CAGSFGGGASTGEPFF.

This clonotype was observed a single time. An end of the junction does not agree with germline; a read error may underlie this. This sequence joins TRBV29-1 and TRBJ2-3, with D tentatively TRBD1 or TRBD2 (5 bases each). In germline, CDR1 is SQVTM, CDR2 ANQGSEA. The CDR3 is 14 amino acids. CDR3 residues: CSVVSGAVRDTQYF. The CDR3 region has the DNA TGCAGCGTTGTGTCCGGGGCAGTCAGAGATACTCAGTATTTT.

With regard to this clonotype: A much more abundant neighbour one base away suggests this may be a read error. The rearrangement uses TRBV6-5 and TRBJ2-3; TRBD2 is a possible D gene (5 bases). Per germline, CDR1 MNHEY and CDR2 SVGAGI. This CDR3 contains 13 residues. As DNA, the CDR3 is TGTGCCAGCAGTTCGGGGTACACAGATACGCACTATTTT. This encodes CASSSGYTDTHYF.

Turning to this clonotype: This CDR3 is missing its conserved last phenylalanine or tryptophan, likely due to a read error. V usage is TRBV20-1 and J usage is TRBJ2-3; D might be TRBD1 or TRBD2, each matching 5 bases. The V end lost 5 bases, the J end lost 4 bases, and 13 bases lay between the germline ends. The CDR3 covers 13 residues. Germline CDR1 and CDR2: DFQATT and SNEGSKA (reference sequence). Written as DNA, the CDR3 is TGCAGTGCTTCCGGGACCCTTCCAGATACGCAGTATTTG. Its translation is CSASGTLPDTQYL.

This rearrangement joins TRBV29-1 to TRBJ2-1; 9 nucleotides align to TRBD2. Germline-derived CDR1 and CDR2 are SQVTM and ANQGSEA. The trim removed 7 bases at V and 6 bases at J, leaving 10 bases unmatched. The CDR3 has 14 amino acids. The CDR3 DNA is TGCAGCGCCCGACTGGCGGGAGGGCCCAATGAGCAGTTCTTC. Its translation: CSARLAGGPNEQFF.